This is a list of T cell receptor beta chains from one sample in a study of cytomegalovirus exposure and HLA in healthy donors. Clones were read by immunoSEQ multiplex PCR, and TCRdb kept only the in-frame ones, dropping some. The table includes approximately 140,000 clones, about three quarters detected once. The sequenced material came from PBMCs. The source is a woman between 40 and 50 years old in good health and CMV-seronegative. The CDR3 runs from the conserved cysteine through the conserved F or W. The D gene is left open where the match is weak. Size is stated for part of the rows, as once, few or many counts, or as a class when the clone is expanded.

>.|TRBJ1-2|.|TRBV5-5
CASSLSSTGGDYGYTF
TGTGCCAGCAGCTTGTCCTCCACAGGTGGGGACTATGGCTACACCTTC
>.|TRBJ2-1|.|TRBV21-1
CASSKSLGLAGIRQFF
TGTGCCAGCAGCAAATCTTTGGGACTAGCGGGTATAAGACAGTTCTTC
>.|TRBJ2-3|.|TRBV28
CASSLSLGRAGWTDTQYF
TGTGCCAGCAGTTTATCTCTAGGGCGGGCGGGATGGACAGATACGCAGTATTTT
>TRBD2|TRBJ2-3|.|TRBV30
CARQPGLAGGPDTQYF
TGTGCCCGCCAACCCGGACTAGCGGGGGGCCCAGATACGCAGTATTTT
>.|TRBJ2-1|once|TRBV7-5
CVRSLSGLKYNEQFF
TGTGTCAGAAGCTTATCAGGGCTGAAATACAATGAGCAGTTCTTC
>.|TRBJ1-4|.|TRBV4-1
CASSQAHYVGKLFF
TGCGCCAGCAGCCAAGCCCACTACGTTGGAAAACTGTTTTTT
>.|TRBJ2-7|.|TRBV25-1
CASSPQLGAYEQYF
TGTGCCAGCAGTCCTCAGTTGGGAGCCTACGAGCAGTACTTC
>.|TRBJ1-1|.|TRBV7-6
CASSGPAGVDTEAFF
TGTGCCAGCAGCGGCCCGGCAGGGGTAGACACTGAAGCTTTCTTT
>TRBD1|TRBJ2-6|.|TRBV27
CASRLATGVPSGANVLTF
TGTGCCAGCAGATTAGCGACAGGGGTCCCATCTGGGGCCAACGTCCTGACTTTC
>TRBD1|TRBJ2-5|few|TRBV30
CAWSVGLQGAGETQYF
TGTGCCTGGAGTGTAGGGTTACAGGGGGCCGGGGAGACCCAGTACTTC
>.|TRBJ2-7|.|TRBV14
CASSQEFLSYEQYF
TGTGCCAGCAGCCAAGAGTTCCTCTCCTACGAGCAGTACTTC
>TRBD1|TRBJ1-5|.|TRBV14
CASSQAHIGGRIQPQHF
TGTGCCAGCAGCCAAGCCCATATAGGGGGCCGTATTCAGCCCCAGCATTTT
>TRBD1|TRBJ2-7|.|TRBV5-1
CASSPPRSRDRDPQAREQYF
TGCGCCAGCAGCCCACCAAGGTCGAGGGACAGGGATCCCCAGGCAAGGGAGCAGTACTTC
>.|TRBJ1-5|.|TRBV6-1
CASSEVRRSNQPQHF
TGTGCCAGCAGTGAAGTTCGTCGGAGCAATCAGCCCCAGCATTTT
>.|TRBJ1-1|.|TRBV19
CASSTDDWGEPTEAFF
TGTGCCAGTAGTACGGACGATTGGGGGGAGCCTACTGAAGCTTTCTTT
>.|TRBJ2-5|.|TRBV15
CATSTYQGETQYF
TGTGCCACCAGCACTTACCAGGGGGAGACCCAGTACTTC
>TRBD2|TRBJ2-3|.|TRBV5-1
CASGLAGGVADTQYF
TGCGCCAGTGGACTAGCGGGAGGAGTCGCAGATACGCAGTATTTT
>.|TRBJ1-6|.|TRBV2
CASIEGGGSPLHF
TGTGCCAGCATCGAAGGGGGGGGATCACCCCTCCACTTT
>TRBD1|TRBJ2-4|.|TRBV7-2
CASSYTGATAKNIQYF
TGTGCCAGCAGCTACACAGGGGCCACAGCCAAAAACATTCAGTACTTC
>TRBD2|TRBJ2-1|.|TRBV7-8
CASSGGGWNEQFF
TGTGCCAGCTCGGGGGGGGGTTGGAATGAGCAGTTCTTC
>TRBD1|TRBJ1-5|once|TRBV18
CASSGQGNQPQHF
TGTGCCAGCTCCGGACAGGGCAATCAGCCCCAGCATTTT
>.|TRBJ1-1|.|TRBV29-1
CSVDWGVNTEAFF
TGCAGCGTTGATTGGGGGGTGAACACTGAAGCTTTCTTT
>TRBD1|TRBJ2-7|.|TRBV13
CASSPEGQGRDEQYF
TGTGCCAGCAGCCCCGAGGGACAGGGCCGGGACGAGCAGTACTTC
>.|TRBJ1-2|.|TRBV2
CASNENQGGGVGGYTF
TGTGCCAGCAATGAGAATCAGGGTGGAGGGGTTGGTGGCTACACCTTC
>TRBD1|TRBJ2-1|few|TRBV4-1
CASSQGGTGEIQFF
TGCGCCAGCAGCCAAGGAGGGACAGGCGAAATACAGTTCTTC
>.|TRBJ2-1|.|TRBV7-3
CASSLARESNEQFF
TGTGCCAGCAGCTTAGCCCGGGAGTCGAATGAGCAGTTCTTC
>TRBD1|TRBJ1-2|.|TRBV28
CASSEGATDYGYTF
TGTGCCAGCAGTGAGGGGGCTACTGACTATGGCTACACCTTC
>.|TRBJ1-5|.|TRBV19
CASSRQQYQPQHF
TGTGCCAGTAGCAGACAGCAGTATCAGCCCCAGCATTTT
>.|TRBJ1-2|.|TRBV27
CASSPGLPEANYGYTF
TGTGCCTCCTCCCCGGGACTCCCAGAGGCCAACTATGGCTACACCTTC
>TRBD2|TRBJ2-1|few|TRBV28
CASRTILAGPYNEQFF
TGTGCCAGCAGGACTATTTTAGCGGGACCTTACAATGAGCAGTTCTTC
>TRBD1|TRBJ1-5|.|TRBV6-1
CASRNRGMGNQPQHF
TGTGCCAGCAGGAACAGGGGAATGGGCAATCAGCCCCAGCATTTT
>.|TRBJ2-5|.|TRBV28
CASSLGGKETQYF
TGTGCCAGCAGTTTAGGAGGGAAAGAGACCCAGTACTTC
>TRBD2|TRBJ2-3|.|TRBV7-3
CASSLNGGGGSTDTQYF
TGTGCCAGCAGCTTAAACGGCGGGGGAGGGAGCACAGATACGCAGTATTTT
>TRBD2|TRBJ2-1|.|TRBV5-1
CASMGAGLAGNNEQFF
TGCGCCAGCATGGGGGCGGGACTAGCGGGAAACAATGAGCAGTTCTTC
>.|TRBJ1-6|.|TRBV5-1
CASSLLRPQGVSPLHF
TGCGCCAGCAGCTTGTTGCGTCCACAGGGAGTTTCACCCCTCCACTTT
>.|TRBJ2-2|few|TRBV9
CASSVAGTGELFF
TGTGCCAGCAGCGTAGCGGGGACCGGGGAGCTGTTTTTT
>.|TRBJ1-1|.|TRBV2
CASSEPLGGAAFF
TGTGCCAGCAGTGAGCCCCTGGGGGGGGCAGCTTTCTTT
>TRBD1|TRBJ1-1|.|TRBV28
CASSRTGYTEAFF
TGTGCCAGCAGTCGGACAGGGTACACTGAAGCTTTCTTT
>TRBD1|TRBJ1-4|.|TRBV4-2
CASSQDGGTGTEKLFF
TGTGCCAGCAGCCAAGATGGGGGGACAGGAACGGAAAAACTGTTTTTT
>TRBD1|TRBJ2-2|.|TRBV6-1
CASSEGIQGVAGELFF
TGTGCCAGCAGTGAAGGGATACAGGGGGTCGCCGGGGAGCTGTTTTTT
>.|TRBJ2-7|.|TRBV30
CAWSSQGYEQYF
TGTGCCTGGAGTTCACAGGGATACGAGCAGTACTTC
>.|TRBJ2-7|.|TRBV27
CASTAYNSYEQYF
TGTGCCTCCACAGCATATAATTCCTACGAGCAGTACTTC
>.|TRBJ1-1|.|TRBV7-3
CASSQSGTEAFF
TGTGCCAGCAGCCAGTCCGGGACTGAAGCTTTCTTT
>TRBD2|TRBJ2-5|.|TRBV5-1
CASSTLAGETQYF
TGCGCCAGCAGCACCCTAGCGGGTGAGACCCAGTACTTC
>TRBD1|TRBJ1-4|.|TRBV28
CASRAGTAATNEKLFF
TGTGCCAGCAGAGCTGGGACAGCGGCAACTAATGAAAAACTGTTTTTT
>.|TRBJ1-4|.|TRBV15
CATSRSGTGEKLFF
TGTGCCACCAGCAGATCCGGGACTGGTGAAAAACTGTTTTTT
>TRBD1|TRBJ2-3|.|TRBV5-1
CASSLSGTGTLSTQYF
TGCGCCAGCAGCTTGTCCGGGACAGGGACTCTATCTACGCAGTATTTT
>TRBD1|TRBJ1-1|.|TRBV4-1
CASSQDPRQGASTEAFF
TGCGCCAGCAGCCAAGATCCGAGACAGGGAGCATCCACTGAAGCTTTCTTT
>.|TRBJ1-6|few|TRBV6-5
CASRTQGTNSPLHF
TGTGCCAGCAGAACACAGGGTACGAATTCACCCCTCCACTTT
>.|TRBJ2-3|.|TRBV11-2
CASSQQSDTQYF
TGTGCCAGCAGCCAACAGTCAGATACGCAGTATTTT
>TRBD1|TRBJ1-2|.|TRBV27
CASSSGGQGSNYGYTF
TGTGCCAGCAGTTCTGGGGGACAGGGCTCTAACTATGGCTACACCTTC